This T cell receptor beta chain was captured by sequencing in a study of cytomegalovirus exposure and HLA in healthy donors. Overall study results and limits: Follow-up analysis later connected one missense variant in DCLRE1C with trimming of TCR beta V- and J-genes. In a later analysis, a genetic analysis reported fewer productive-TCR N-insertions in an Asian-associated ancestry cluster than the cohort average.

A multiplex PCR was run with 60 Vbeta primers and 13 Jbeta primers. This table comes from immunoSEQ multiplex PCR, and its TCRdb copy is limited to in-frame clones, with some not included. The sample holds under 200,000 clones, 80% to 90% seen once. Notes on this clone: Its antigen is undetermined.

Germline V gene lookup returns CDR1 SGDLS and CDR2 YYNGEE. With 3 bases removed from V and 0 bases from J, the gap between germline ends came to 12 bases. The CDR3 is made up of 16 amino acids. The sequence was collected from a woman younger than 35 in good health and CMV-seronegative. Sequencing used PBMCs. The rearrangement uses TRBV9 and TRBJ1-4, with D unclear. CDR3 sequence: CASSAGNGATNEKLFF. DNA for the CDR3: TGTGCCAGCAGCGCCGGCAACGGGGCAACTAATGAAAAACTGTTTTTT.